The T cell receptor (beta chain) under discussion was sequenced for a study of read filtering for tumor transcriptome and immune sequencing. Study-wide context: After DNase treatment, RNA was made into whole-transcriptome libraries. Whole-study findings and limits: Even smaller IR-seq throughput identified most shared clonotypes. Sorted CD138-negative bone marrow cells were not purified T cells.

Molecular barcoded adaptors covering alpha/delta and beta/gamma chains were used on approximately 400 ng RNA. TCRdb re-derived calls from the reads in MiXCR, one entry per CDR3 protein. The data contain around 130,000 distinct CDR3 sequences, roughly 13% of them singletons. At the time of active disease, bone marrow was collected from every patient. This clonotype showed up many times. Its antigen is as yet unknown. This clonotype was obtained from a donor at least 40 years old with multiple myeloma. Material: a population of CD138-negative cells sorted from bone marrow.

In DNA form, the CDR3 reads TGCAGTGTTGGACAGGCGCACGAGACCCAGTACTTC. Amino acids: CSVGQAHETQYF. The gene calls are TRBV20-1 and TRBJ2-5; TRBD1 matches 7 bases. Germline V gene sequence: CDR1 DFQATT, CDR2 SNEGSKA (reference sequence). The CDR3 runs to 12 residues. With V trimmed by 7 bases and J by 5 bases, 7 bases remained unmatched.